Listed below are T cell receptor beta chains from one sample, sequenced in a study of blood T cell repertoires in COVID-19. The protocol was immunoSEQ multiplex PCR, while the TCRdb copy is restricted to in-frame clones and leaves out a portion. The table includes around 300,000 clones, approximately 90% detected once. Sequencing used peripheral blood. These receptors came from a woman in her twenties or thirties with active or convalescent COVID-19. Each CDR3 is given with its conserved first and last residue. The D gene is left open where the match is weak. The size entry is marked missing in some rows and otherwise reads once, few, many or a size class.

TRBD2	TRBJ2-1	17	-	TRBV24-1	CATSDLGPGLGAGEQFF	TGTGCCACCAGTGACCTCGGACCGGGACTAGGGGCGGGTGAGCAGTTCTTC
-	TRBJ1-1	14	-	TRBV18	CASSEAGAGVEAFF	TGTGCCAGCTCCGAAGCAGGGGCCGGGGTAGAAGCTTTCTTT
-	TRBJ1-1	14	-	TRBV6-5	CASSYGRWDTEAFF	TGTGCCAGCAGTTATGGGCGATGGGACACTGAAGCTTTCTTT
-	TRBJ1-3	13	few	TRBV27	CASSLQGGNTIYF	TGTGCCAGCAGTTTACAGGGTGGAAACACCATATATTTT
TRBD1	TRBJ2-5	14	-	TRBV2	CASSADRGKETQYF	TGTGCCAGCAGTGCCGACAGGGGGAAAGAGACCCAGTACTTC
-	TRBJ1-1	14	-	TRBV24-1	CATSATTGDTEAFF	TGTGCCACCAGTGCCACGACAGGTGACACTGAAGCTTTCTTT
-	TRBJ1-6	16	few	TRBV6-6	CASSYSRSVNNSPLHF	TGTGCCAGCAGTTACTCGAGGTCCGTTAATAATTCACCCCTCCACTTT
-	TRBJ1-6	15	-	TRBV28	CAIRTASSYNSPLHF	TGTGCCATCCGGACAGCGAGCTCCTATAATTCACCCCTCCACTTT
-	TRBJ1-6	17	-	TRBV4-1	CASSQAILLSVRSPLHF	TGCGCCAGCAGCCAAGCAATCCTACTGTCCGTTAGATCACCCCTCCACTTT
TRBD1	TRBJ2-4	16	-	TRBV6-2/TRBV6-3	CASSGIGTGDQNIQYF	TGTGCCAGCAGCGGCATCGGGACAGGGGACCAAAACATTCAGTACTTC
-	TRBJ2-1	13	few	TRBV6-5	CASTRGEINEQFF	TGTGCCAGCACCCGCGGGGAGATCAATGAGCAGTTCTTC
-	TRBJ1-3	11	-	TRBV29-1	CSVALGNTIYF	TGCAGCGTTGCCCTTGGAAACACCATATATTTT
TRBD1	TRBJ1-2	14	-	TRBV6-2/TRBV6-3	CASSRDRTNYGYTF	TGTGCCAGCAGTCGGGACAGGACTAACTATGGCTACACCTTC
-	TRBJ1-2	14	-	TRBV2	CASTFNREKGAYTF	TGTGCCAGCACCTTCAATAGGGAAAAGGGAGCGTACACCTTC
TRBD2	TRBJ2-2	16	few	TRBV5-4	CASSPRERGVTGELFF	TGTGCCAGCAGCCCCCGGGAGCGGGGGGTTACCGGGGAGCTGTTTTTT
-	TRBJ1-2	13	-	TRBV6-5	CASSQRQYYGYTF	TGTGCCAGCAGTCAAAGACAGTACTATGGCTACACCTTC
-	TRBJ2-5	14	-	TRBV11-2	CASSFLGQAETQYF	TGTGCCAGCAGCTTTTTGGGGCAGGCGGAGACCCAGTACTTC
-	TRBJ2-2	13	-	TRBV10-3	CAISERGTGELFF	TGTGCCATCAGTGAGCGGGGGACCGGGGAGCTGTTTTTT
-	TRBJ2-3	15	-	TRBV21-1	CASWGVAGFTDTQYF	TGTGCCAGCTGGGGGGTAGCCGGATTCACAGATACGCAGTATTTT
-	TRBJ1-1	15	-	TRBV2	CASSVGNRDIAEAFF	TGTGCCAGCAGTGTTGGGAACAGGGATATCGCTGAAGCTTTCTTT
-	TRBJ1-4	17	-	TRBV4-2	CASSQDTGNHVWEKLFF	TGTGCCAGCAGCCAAGACACGGGGAACCACGTTTGGGAAAAACTGTTTTTT
-	TRBJ2-3	16	-	TRBV9	CASSVGGPRNTDTQYF	TGTGCCAGCAGCGTAGGGGGGCCTCGGAACACAGATACGCAGTATTTT
TRBD1	TRBJ1-2	14	-	TRBV24-1	CATSDSDRVSGYTF	TGTGCCACCAGTGACTCGGACAGGGTTAGTGGCTACACCTTC
-	TRBJ2-3	14	-	TRBV6-6	CASSRGGAGDTQYF	TGTGCCAGCAGCCGTGGCGGGGCGGGGGATACGCAGTATTTT
TRBD1	TRBJ1-1	14	-	TRBV9	CASSIRGENTEAFF	TGTGCCAGCAGCATCAGGGGGGAGAACACTGAAGCTTTCTTT
-	TRBJ1-2	11	-	TRBV29-1	CSVVTENGYTF	TGCAGCGTTGTGACAGAGAATGGCTACACCTTC
-	TRBJ2-7	12	-	TRBV2	CASYGQPYEQYF	TGTGCCAGCTACGGACAACCCTACGAGCAGTACTTC
-	TRBJ1-1	13	-	TRBV25-1	CASSANSVPEAFF	TGTGCCAGCAGTGCGAACAGTGTTCCTGAAGCTTTCTTT
-	TRBJ1-2	15	-	TRBV27	CASSFGGAQPSGYTF	TGTGCCAGCAGTTTTGGGGGGGCGCAACCCTCCGGCTACACCTTC
TRBD1	TRBJ1-1	13	-	TRBV3-1/TRBV3-2	CASSQTTGGRAFF	TGTGCCAGCAGCCAAACGACAGGGGGTCGAGCTTTCTTT
TRBD1	TRBJ1-5	15	-	TRBV27	CASSVTGQTNQPQHF	TGTGCCAGCAGTGTAACGGGACAGACCAATCAGCCCCAGCATTTT
TRBD1	TRBJ2-3	13	once	TRBV5-1	CASSWDRGDTQYF	TGCGCCAGCAGCTGGGACAGGGGGGATACGCAGTATTTT
-	TRBJ1-1	18	-	TRBV9	CASSVGIGDNLLNTEAFF	TGTGCCAGCAGCGTAGGGATTGGGGACAACCTTCTGAACACTGAAGCTTTCTTT
TRBD1	TRBJ1-1	12	-	TRBV29-1	CSVGRGQTEAFF	TGCAGCGTTGGGAGGGGGCAAACTGAAGCTTTCTTT